The clone carrying this TCR beta chain was picked up many times. Its specificity is unknown. CDR1 and CDR2 (germline): SGHTA, FQGTGA. The CDR3 contains 14 residues. After removal of 5 bases from V and 1 base from J, the junction contained 5 bases not matched to a gene. This sample was included in a study of early T cells in non-severe SARS-CoV-2 infection. Across the study: Sequencing input comprised bulk RNA from unsorted whole blood; chain pairing was not available. Notes on the study in general: Database matching using VDJdb favored anti-spike CD8 responses, with private and CD4 specificities left missing.

Unique molecular identifier tags were affixed to discrete cDNA molecules. A single record per CDR3 protein comes from TCRdb applying MiXCR to the 5' RACE reads. In the table there are about 52,000 distinct CDR3 sequences, roughly 9.6% of which are singletons. This TCR was recovered from an adult who was a healthcare worker with PCR-confirmed SARS-CoV-2 infection or an uninfected control (not recorded which). Input material: whole blood. This chain uses TRBV7-3 with TRBJ2-7, with 7 bases fitting TRBD2. This chain's CDR3 is CASSPTGGSYEQYF. DNA of the CDR3: TGTGCCAGCAGCCCAACGGGGGGATCCTACGAGCAGTACTTC.